This T cell receptor beta chain is from a study of radiotherapy plus CTLA-4 blockade in lung cancer. The length of the CDR3 is 11 residues. Between the trimmed V and J ends, which lost 5 bases and 9 bases, there was a span of 8 bases. CDR1 and CDR2 (germline): SGHTA, FQGTGA. This clone has just a few counts. Antigen: not known. Study-level findings and limits: Radiotherapy with ipilimumab was followed by blood expansion of tumor-derived clones. Interferon-beta, together with early blood T cell clone dynamics, reportedly best predicted response.

Assay used: immunoSEQ multiplex PCR; TCRdb lists only in-frame clones, some missing. The table records tens of thousands of clones, more than 85% of them present only once. Material: peripheral blood, obtained from a patient treated with radiotherapy plus ipilimumab. The rearrangement uses TRBV7-3 and TRBJ2-1; D gene unclear. The receptor comes from a human donor with non-small cell lung cancer that progressed on radiotherapy plus ipilimumab. In DNA, the CDR3 is TGTGCCAGCAGCCCACCGGGTGAGCAGTTCTTC. Translating it yields CASSPPGEQFF.